One and the same sample provided the 2 T cell receptor beta chains below, sequenced in a study of OX40 agonist ivuxolimab in advanced cancers. Generated by immunoSEQ multiplex PCR, the TCRdb table keeps only in-frame clones and is missing some. The data show 60,000 to 75,000 clones, roughly nine tenths seen once. This specimen was CD4+ or CD8+ T cells sorted from blood, taken in a trial of the OX40 agonist ivuxolimab. These receptors came from an adult with an advanced solid tumor such as melanoma, head and neck, liver or kidney cancer.

The chain recombines TRBV5-5 with TRBJ2-7; 7 bases match TRBD1. J was trimmed by 6 bases and V by 5 bases; bases with no gene match: 11. Germline assignment: CDR1 SGHKS and CDR2 YYEKEE (reference sequence). This CDR3 comprises 14 residues. CDR3 DNA sequence: TGTGCCAGCAGGCCGAACAGGGGCTGGGTCGAGCAGTACTTC. Translation: CASRPNRGWVEQYF. The full variable domain, rest sourced from reference TRBV5-5 and TRBJ2-7, is DAGVTQSPTHLIKTRGQQVTLRCSPISGHKSVSWYQQVLGQGPQFIFQYYEKEERGRGNFPDRFSARQFPNYSSELNVNALLLGDSALYLCASRPNRGWVEQYFGPGTRLTVT.

In its sample, this clone is medium-sized. The chain is built from TRBV28 and TRBJ1-3; D gene unclear. This CDR3 has 16 amino acids. Germline CDR1 and CDR2: MDHEN and SYDVKM. The V and J ends lost 7 bases and 0 bases respectively, with 16 bases between them. The CDR3 DNA is TGTGCCAGCAACGACTTGACGTTGAGCTCTGGAAACACCATATATTTT. Amino acid sequence: CASNDLTLSSGNTIYF. Full variable domain (remainder filled in from reference TRBV28 and TRBJ1-3): DVKVTQSSRYLVKRTGEKVFLECVQDMDHENMFWYRQDPGLGLRLIYFSYDVKMKEKGDIPEGYSVSREKKERFSLILESASTNQTSMYLCASNDLTLSSGNTIYFGEGSWLTVV.